The sequence of this T cell receptor (beta chain) was determined in a study of blood T cells in healthy people across ages. The donors, healthy Caucasians from Russia, were aged roughly 6 to 90. With a J-beta primer mix and a sample-barcoded 5' primer, a second PCR ran about 7 to 11 cycles. TCRdb independently ran MiXCR on the 5' RACE reads; one entry per CDR3 protein. The sample gives 650,000 to 1,000,000 distinct CDR3 sequences, about 37% of which show up once; over 10% is in the top ten. Details on this clonotype: This may come from a read error, since a much larger clone is one base off.

This CDR3 comprises 15 residues. V shed 3 bases, J shed 7 bases, and the junction held 9 bases outside the gene matches. Germline loops: CDR1 WSHSY, CDR2 SAAADI. The V gene is TRBV10-2, the J gene TRBJ2-1; TRBD2 matches at 7 bases. Sequenced material: blood. The TCR originated in a man aged 18 to 30 in good health. The CDR3 protein is CASSDAAGEQNEQFF. CDR3 nucleotides: TGCGCCAGCAGTGACGCGGCGGGGGAGCAGAATGAGCAGTTCTTC.